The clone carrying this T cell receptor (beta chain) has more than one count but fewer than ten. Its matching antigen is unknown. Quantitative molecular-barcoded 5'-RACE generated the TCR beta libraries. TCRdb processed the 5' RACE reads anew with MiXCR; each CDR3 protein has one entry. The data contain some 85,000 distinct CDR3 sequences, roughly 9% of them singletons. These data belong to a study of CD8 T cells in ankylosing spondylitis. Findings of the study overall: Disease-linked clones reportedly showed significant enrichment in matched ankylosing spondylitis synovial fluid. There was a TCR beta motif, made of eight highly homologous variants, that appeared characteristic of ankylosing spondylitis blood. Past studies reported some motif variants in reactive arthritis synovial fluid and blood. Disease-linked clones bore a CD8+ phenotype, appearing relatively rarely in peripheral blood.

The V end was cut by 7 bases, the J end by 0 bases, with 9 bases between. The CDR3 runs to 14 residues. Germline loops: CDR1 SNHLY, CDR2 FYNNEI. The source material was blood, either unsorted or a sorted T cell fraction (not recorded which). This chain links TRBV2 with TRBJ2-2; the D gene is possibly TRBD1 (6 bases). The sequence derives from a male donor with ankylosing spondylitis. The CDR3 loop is CASIEGANTGELFF. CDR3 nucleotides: TGTGCCAGCATCGAGGGGGCGAACACCGGGGAGCTGTTTTTT.